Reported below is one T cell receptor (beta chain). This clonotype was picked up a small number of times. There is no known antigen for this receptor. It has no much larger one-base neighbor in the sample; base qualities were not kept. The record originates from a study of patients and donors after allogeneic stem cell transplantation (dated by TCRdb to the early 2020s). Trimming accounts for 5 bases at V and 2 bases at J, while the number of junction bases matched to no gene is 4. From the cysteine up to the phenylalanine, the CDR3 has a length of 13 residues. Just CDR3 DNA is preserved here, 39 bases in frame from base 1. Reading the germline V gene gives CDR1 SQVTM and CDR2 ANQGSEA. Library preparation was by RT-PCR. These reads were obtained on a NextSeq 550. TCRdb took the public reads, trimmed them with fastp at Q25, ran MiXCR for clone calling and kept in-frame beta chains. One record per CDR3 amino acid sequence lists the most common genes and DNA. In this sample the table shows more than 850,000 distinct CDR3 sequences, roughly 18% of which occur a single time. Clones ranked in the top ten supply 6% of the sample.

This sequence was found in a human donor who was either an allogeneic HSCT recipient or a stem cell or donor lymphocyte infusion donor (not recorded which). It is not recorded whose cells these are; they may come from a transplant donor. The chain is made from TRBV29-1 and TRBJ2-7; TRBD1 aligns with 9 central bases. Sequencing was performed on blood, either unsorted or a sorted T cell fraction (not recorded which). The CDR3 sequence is CSVRDRAPYEQYF. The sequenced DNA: TGCAGCGTTAGGGACAGGGCCCCCTACGAGCAGTACTTC.